These 31 T cell receptor beta chains were all obtained from the same sample, sequenced in a study of T cells in Graves' hyperthyroidism and ophthalmopathy. Amplification of TCR beta CDR3 regions used RNA as the template. The HTBI primer set drove a first-round RT-PCR of the TCR CDR3. MiXCR, applied by TCRdb to the multiplex PCR reads, yields one record per CDR3 protein. The table records about half a million distinct CDR3 sequences, about 20% of them present only once. The sequencing input was blood. The receptors were sampled from a woman in her sixties or seventies with Graves' ophthalmopathy.

On this clonotype: A read error is possible here, since a much larger clone lies one base away. This chain connects TRBV5-4 to TRBJ2-6, with D maybe TRBD1 (5 bases). The CDR3 totals 15 residues. V lost 3 bases to trimming and J lost 0 bases, with 7 bases between them. Per germline, CDR1 SGHNT and CDR2 YYREEE (reference sequence). CDR3 in amino acids: CASSSRDSGANVLTF. CDR3 DNA: TGTGCCAGCAGCTCCAGGGACTCTGGGGCCAACGTCCTGACTTTC.

This sequence joins TRBV3-1 and TRBJ2-7; D not certain. The CDR3 loop spans 14 amino acids. V was cut by 0 bases and J by 3 bases, with 9 bases left in between. Germline V gene sequence: CDR1 LGHDT, CDR2 YNNKEL (reference sequence). The CDR3 loop reads CASSQDVRNYEQYF. Here the CDR3 DNA reads TGTGCCAGCAGCCAAGATGTTAGAAACTACGAGCAGTACTTC.

This clonotype appeared many times. V usage is TRBV3-1 and J usage is TRBJ1-1; D gene unclear. CDR3 length equals 15 residues. CDR1 LGHDT and CDR2 YNNKEL come from the germline V gene (reference sequence). V lost 0 bases and J 7 bases, leaving 15 bases between the germline ends. This CDR3 reads CASSQDLNAGGEAFF. The CDR3, as DNA: TGTGCCAGCAGCCAAGATCTGAACGCCGGAGGTGAAGCTTTCTTT.

This clonotype was seen a handful of times. J is TRBJ2-1 and V is TRBV15, with 13 positions matching TRBD2. Germline V gene lookup returns CDR1 LNHNV and CDR2 YYDKDF (reference sequence). The CDR3 totals 16 residues. The junction had 6 bases not matched to a gene; V was cut back by 3 bases and J by 7 bases. CDR3 residues: CATSSLLAGGRNEQFF. The CDR3 DNA sequence: TGTGCCACCAGCAGCTTACTAGCGGGAGGGCGGAATGAGCAGTTCTTC.

This clonotype was recorded a few times. The chain is built from TRBV5-4 and TRBJ2-7; TRBD1 might be the D (6 bases). Trimming stripped 5 bases from V and 5 bases from J, with 20 bases between. CDR1 SGHNT and CDR2 YYREEE come from the germline V gene (reference sequence). This CDR3 is built from 15 residues. CDR3 DNA: TGTGCCAGCAGTAGAAGACAGGTTATCCACCACGAGCAGTACTTC. Translating gives CASSRRQVIHHEQYF.

The chain joins TRBV18 to TRBJ2-1; 15 nucleotides match TRBD2. V lost 2 bases to trimming and J lost 7 bases; unmatched junction nucleotides: 0. The CDR3 has 15 amino acids. Germline V CDR1 and CDR2: KGHSH, LQKENI. The CDR3 is CASSPGTSGGNEQFF. DNA for the CDR3: TGTGCCAGCTCACCAGGGACTAGCGGGGGGAATGAGCAGTTCTTC.

This clonotype was recorded at least ten times. V gene TRBV3-1 combines with J gene TRBJ2-3; D gene unclear. Germline loops: CDR1 LGHDT, CDR2 YNNKEL (reference sequence). The V and J ends lost 1 base and 2 bases respectively, with 4 bases between them. The CDR3 covers 13 residues. CDR3 in amino acids: CASSQGVTDTQYF. The CDR3 nucleotides read TGTGCCAGCAGCCAAGGGGTCACAGATACGCAGTATTTT.

This clonotype has a handful of counts. The chain combines TRBV15 with TRBJ2-7; TRBD2 might be the D (5 bases). Deletions cut 0 bases from V and 3 bases from J, with 6 bases between. The CDR3 loop spans 13 amino acids. CDR1 and CDR2 (germline): LNHNV, YYDKDF (reference sequence). This CDR3 reads CATSRDEGYEQYF. The CDR3 region has the DNA TGTGCCACCAGCAGAGATGAGGGCTACGAGCAGTACTTC.

This clonotype was seen a handful of times. This rearrangement joins TRBV5-1 to TRBJ2-1; the D call may be TRBD1 or TRBD2 (5 bases each). This CDR3 has 14 amino acids. V lost 1 base, J lost 7 bases, and 12 bases lay in between. Per the germline V gene, CDR1 is SGHRS and CDR2 is YFSETQ. The CDR3 here is CASSLLWGWNEQFF. The CDR3, as DNA: TGCGCCAGCAGCTTGTTGTGGGGGTGGAATGAGCAGTTCTTC.

CDR3 nucleotides: TGTGCCAGCAGCCCCGGGCCAGCGGGAGGGCTAGATACGCAGTATTTT. Protein sequence: CASSPGPAGGLDTQYF. The V and J genes are TRBV7-3 and TRBJ2-3; 10 bases fit TRBD2. CDR3 length: 16 amino acids. J gave up 5 bases and V 5 bases, and 10 bases lay outside the gene matches. Germline lookup yields CDR1 SGHTA and CDR2 FQGTGA.

This clonotype has just a few counts. V and J are TRBV19 and TRBJ1-6, with a possible D match to TRBD1 (5 bases). Germline CDR1 is LNHDA and CDR2 is SQIVND (reference sequence). The CDR3 is made up of 16 amino acids. V lost 6 bases to trimming and J lost 0 bases, with 12 bases between them. The CDR3 region has the DNA TGTGCCAGTAGACCTCGACAGAGCTCCTATAATTCACCCCTCCACTTT. It encodes CASRPRQSSYNSPLHF.

This chain uses TRBV27 with TRBJ1-1, with unresolved D. This CDR3 region has 14 residues. Trimming left V 6 bases short and J 4 bases short, with 15 bases between. Looked up from germline, CDR1 is MNHEY and CDR2 is SMNVEV (reference sequence). The CDR3 DNA reads as TGTGCCAGCAGCGTCGGAGGGTTGGGCACTGAAGCTTTCTTT. Translating gives CASSVGGLGTEAFF.

This clonotype appeared a few times. This CDR3 is CASSPPTGSYEQYF. The CDR3 DNA is TGTGCCAGCAGCCCGCCGACAGGGTCCTACGAGCAGTACTTC. The chain has TRBV28 and TRBJ2-7; 7 nucleotides line up with TRBD1. The trim removed 6 bases at V and 1 base at J, leaving 6 bases unmatched. Germline V CDR1 and CDR2: MDHEN, SYDVKM. The CDR3 is made up of 14 amino acids. Full variable domain (remainder filled in from reference TRBV28 and TRBJ2-7): DVKVTQSSRYLVKRTGEKVFLECVQDMDHENMFWYRQDPGLGLRLIYFSYDVKMKEKGDIPEGYSVSREKKERFSLILESASTNQTSMYLCASSPPTGSYEQYFGPGTRLTVT.

The sample holds many counts of this clonotype. This chain connects TRBV2 to TRBJ1-5, with a weak D call TRBD1 (5 bases). V lost 6 bases and J lost 3, with 9 bases in between. Germline V gene sequence: CDR1 SNHLY, CDR2 FYNNEI. This CDR3 is 13 amino acids long. The CDR3 DNA reads as TGTGCCAGCAGGAGGGGTGCCAATCAGCCCCAGCATTTT. It translates to CASRRGANQPQHF.

The gene calls are TRBV19 and TRBJ1-1; 7 bases line up with TRBD1. Germline V lookup: CDR1 LNHDA, CDR2 SQIVND (reference sequence). There are 14 residues in the CDR3. In nucleotides, the CDR3 is TGTGTCACGAGGACAGGCCTGGAGGGGACTGAAGCTTTCTTT. It encodes CVTRTGLEGTEAFF.

The chain employs TRBV11-2 and TRBJ1-2, with D tentatively TRBD1 (5 bases). CDR1 is SGHAT, CDR2 FQNNGV, per germline. V dropped 5 bases and J dropped 6 bases, with 13 bases sitting between them. The CDR3 has 13 residues. CDR3 protein: CASSAQGGHGYTF. For the CDR3, the DNA is TGTGCCAGCAGCGCCCAGGGAGGACATGGCTACACCTTC.

A remark on this clonotype: The junction does not match germline at one end; this may be a read error. V is TRBV24-1 and J is TRBJ2-1; 7 bases are shared with TRBD2. The CDR3 runs 17 residues. Germline V gives CDR1 KGHDR, CDR2 SFDVKD. The CDR3 here is CTTSDSTRGGRGNEQFF. The CDR3 region has the DNA TGTACCACCAGTGATTCTACAAGGGGCGGGAGAGGTAATGAGCAGTTCTTC.

The sample holds a few counts of this clonotype. The chain is built from TRBV25-1 and TRBJ2-5; TRBD2 is a possible D gene (5 bases). In germline, CDR1 is MGHDK, CDR2 SYGVNS. The CDR3 has 14 residues. The germline V and J ends were trimmed by 3 bases and 5 bases, with 13 bases remaining between them. The CDR3 is CASSEGIPGETQYF. DNA of the CDR3: TGTGCCAGCAGTGAGGGTATACCGGGGGAGACCCAGTACTTC.

This clonotype appeared many times. This chain uses TRBV2 with TRBJ1-2; perhaps TRBD1 as D (6 bases). This CDR3 spans 13 amino acids. Per germline, CDR1 SNHLY and CDR2 FYNNEI. The ends were cut back, 9 bases at V and 8 bases at J, with 19 bases in the middle. The CDR3 sequence is CARADSDSFGYTF. CDR3 nucleotide sequence: TGTGCCAGGGCGGACAGTGATTCGTTCGGCTACACCTTC.

This clonotype was counted ten times or more. CDR3 amino acids: CASRRGTGMDTGELFF. In nucleotides, the CDR3 is TGTGCCAGCAGAAGAGGGACAGGGATGGACACCGGGGAGCTGTTTTTT. The chain is built from TRBV6-1 and TRBJ2-2, with 9 bases identical to TRBD1. The CDR3 sequence is 16 residues long. The germline CDR1 and CDR2 sequences are MNHNS and SASEGT. V lost 6 bases, J lost 3 bases, and 8 bases stayed unmatched.

The chain employs TRBV4-2 and TRBJ1-2; the D is unclear. The CDR3 has 14 amino acids. Looked up from germline, CDR1 is LGHNA and CDR2 is YNFKEQ. V dropped 1 base and J dropped 2 bases, with 8 bases sitting between them. The CDR3 DNA is TGTGCCAGCAGCCAAGTCTCGTCGAACTATGGCTACACCTTC. Protein sequence: CASSQVSSNYGYTF.

This clonotype appeared many times. The chain links TRBV12-3 or TRBV12-4 to TRBJ2-7, with TRBD2 identical over 10 bases. Unmatched junction bases numbered 6, after V lost 5 bases and J lost 2 bases. The CDR3 is 15 residues long. The CDR3 nucleotides read TGTGCCAGCAGTATCGGACTAGCGGAGACCTACGAGCAGTACTTC. It specifies CASSIGLAETYEQYF.

This clonotype was found many times. This chain links TRBV20-1 with TRBJ1-2; 7 bases line up with TRBD1. V lost 4 bases, J lost 2 bases, and 1 base stayed unmatched. The CDR3 sequence is 12 residues long. CDR1 is DFQATT, CDR2 SNEGSKA, per germline (reference sequence). This CDR3 is CSAKTGNYGYTF. The CDR3 DNA is TGCAGTGCTAAGACAGGGAACTATGGCTACACCTTC.

This clonotype appeared a few times. The chain combines TRBV24-1 with TRBJ2-7, with D perhaps matching TRBD1 or TRBD2 (7 bases each). V dropped 4 bases and J dropped 0 bases, with 18 bases sitting between them. The CDR3 covers 17 residues. Per germline, CDR1 KGHDR and CDR2 SFDVKD. CDR3 sequence: CATSDTPGGGSSYEQYF. Here the CDR3 DNA reads TGTGCCACCAGTGACACCCCAGGGGGGGGTAGCTCCTACGAGCAGTACTTC.

This clonotype showed up many times. This chain joins TRBV12-3 or TRBV12-4 and TRBJ2-4; D is perhaps TRBD1 or TRBD2 (6 bases each). The CDR3 extends over 12 amino acids. Trimming removed 10 bases at V and 8 bases at J, with 15 bases between. CDR3 sequence: CATEGGSYIQYF. Here the CDR3 DNA reads TGTGCCACTGAGGGGGGAAGCTACATTCAGTACTTC.

This chain uses TRBV20-1 with TRBJ2-1; the match to TRBD2 covers 9 bases. CDR3 size: 13 residues. J gave up 7 bases and V 6 bases, and 7 bases lay outside the gene matches. The germline V gene has CDR1 DFQATT and CDR2 SNEGSKA (reference sequence). The CDR3 sequence is CSAPGLATNEQFF. As DNA, the CDR3 is TGCAGTGCCCCGGGACTAGCTACTAATGAGCAGTTCTTC.

This clonotype was detected a few times. The rearrangement links TRBV4-3 to TRBJ2-1, with 8 nucleotides matching TRBD2. The CDR3 spans 15 residues. V lost 3 bases, J lost 0 bases, and 1 base stayed unmatched. Germline CDR1 and CDR2: LGHNA and YSLEER. The CDR3 spells CASSQGLGSYNEQFF. CDR3 nucleotides: TGCGCCAGCAGCCAGGGACTAGGCTCCTACAATGAGCAGTTCTTC.

The chain has TRBV12-5 and TRBJ1-5; TRBD1 aligns across 8 bases. Germline CDR1 is LGHNT and CDR2 is FRNRAP. V shed 0 bases, J shed 0 bases, and the junction held 19 bases outside the gene matches. The CDR3 contains 22 residues. CDR3 coding DNA: TGTGCTAGTGGTTTGGTAACGTCGACAGGGGTGACCAAGATCCATAGCAATCAGCCCCAGCATTTT. Its translation: CASGLVTSTGVTKIHSNQPQHF. Combining the CDR3 with reference TRBV12-5 and TRBJ1-5 gives the whole variable domain DARVTQTPRHKVTEMGQEVTMRCQPILGHNTVFWYRQTMMQGLELLAYFRNRAPLDDSGMPKDRFSAEMPDATLATLKIQPSEPRDSAVYFCASGLVTSTGVTKIHSNQPQHFGDGTRLSIL.

The CDR3 region has the DNA TGTGCCAGCAGCTTAGCGCCCGTGGGAAACGGAAACACCATATATTTT. Translating gives CASSLAPVGNGNTIYF. This chain joins TRBV11-1 and TRBJ1-3; D not certain. V was clipped by 0 bases and J by 4 bases, with 13 bases between them. Germline CDR1 SGHAT, CDR2 FQDESV (reference sequence). This CDR3 contains 16 residues. Drawing the rest from reference TRBV11-1 and TRBJ1-3, the complete variable domain is EAEVAQSPRYKITEKSQAVAFWCDPISGHATLYWYRQILGQGPELLVQFQDESVVDDSQLPKDRFSAERLKGVDSTLKIQPAELGDSAMYLCASSLAPVGNGNTIYFGEGSWLTVV.

V is TRBV20-1 and J is TRBJ2-1; D unclear. Germline V CDR1 and CDR2: DFQATT, SNEGSKA (reference sequence). The germline V and J ends were trimmed by 6 bases and 7 bases, with 16 bases remaining between them. This CDR3 is 13 amino acids long. DNA of the CDR3: TGCAGTGCACGCCGGGCCAACCTAAATGAGCAGTTCTTC. It translates to CSARRANLNEQFF.

Points on this clonotype: Sequence at one end of the junction differs from germline and may be a read error. J is TRBJ1-2 and V is TRBV15; D remains ambiguous. Germline V gene lookup returns CDR1 LNHNV and CDR2 YYDKDF (reference sequence). This CDR3 has 15 residues. DNA of the CDR3: TGTGCCACCAGCAGAGATGTACAATCTAACTATGGCTACGCCTTC. This translates into CATSRDVQSNYGYAF.